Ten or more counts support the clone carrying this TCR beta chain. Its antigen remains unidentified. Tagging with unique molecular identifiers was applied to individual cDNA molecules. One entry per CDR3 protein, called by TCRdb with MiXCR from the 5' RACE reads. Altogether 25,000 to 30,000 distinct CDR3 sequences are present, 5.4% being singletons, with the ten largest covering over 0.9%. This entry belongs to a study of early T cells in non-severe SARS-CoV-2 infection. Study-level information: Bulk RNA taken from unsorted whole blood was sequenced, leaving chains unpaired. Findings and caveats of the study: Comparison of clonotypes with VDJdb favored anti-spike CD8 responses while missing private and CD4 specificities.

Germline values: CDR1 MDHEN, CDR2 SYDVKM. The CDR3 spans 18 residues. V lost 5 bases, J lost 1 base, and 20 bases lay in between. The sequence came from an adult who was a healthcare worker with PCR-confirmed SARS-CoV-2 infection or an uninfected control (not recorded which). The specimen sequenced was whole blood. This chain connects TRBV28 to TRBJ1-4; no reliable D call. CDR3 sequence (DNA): TGTGCCAGCAGTACCCTCAGCTGGAGGAGAAGAACTAATGAAAAACTGTTTTTT. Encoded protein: CASSTLSWRRRTNEKLFF.